This passage covers 20 T cell receptor beta chains from one sample sequenced in a study of graft-versus-host responses after intestinal transplantation. Antigens for these TCRs are unknown. Repertoires were generated with immunoSEQ multiplex PCR, while TCRdb's copy carries only in-frame clones and drops some. The data contain about 85,000 clones, approximately 80% of them seen just once; the ten biggest clones take up 0.8% to 0.9%. The sample here was unstimulated CD4+ T cells sorted from spleen or lymph node cells, taken before intestinal transplant. Receptors were obtained from a human donor who received an intestinal transplant.

This clone has only one observation. The chain combines TRBV28 with TRBJ1-5, with a weak D call TRBD1 (5 bases). This CDR3 is 17 amino acids long. The germline V and J ends were trimmed by 1 base and 0 bases, with 13 bases remaining between them. Per the germline V gene, CDR1 is MDHEN and CDR2 is SYDVKM. The CDR3 reads CASSLFRTLYSNQPQHF. Here the CDR3 DNA reads TGTGCCAGCAGTTTATTTAGGACACTTTATAGCAATCAGCCCCAGCATTTT.

The chain links TRBV6-1 to TRBJ2-3; TRBD2 matches 10 bases. J lost 2 bases, V lost 4 bases, and 6 bases had no gene match. CDR1 is MNHNS and CDR2 is SASEGT in the germline V gene. The CDR3 is 16 amino acids. The CDR3 nucleotides read TGTGCCAGCAGTGCGCGAGCGGGAGGGCCCACAGATACGCAGTATTTT. It encodes CASSARAGGPTDTQYF.

The chain combines TRBV6-1 with TRBJ1-3, with 8 bases fitting TRBD1. CDR3 size: 13 residues. Germline-derived CDR1 and CDR2 are MNHNS and SASEGT. V was clipped by 8 bases and J by 4 bases; unmatched bases: 4. The CDR3 reads CASGTGPGNTIYF. CDR3 sequence (DNA): TGTGCCAGCGGGACAGGTCCCGGAAACACCATATATTTT.

This chain connects TRBV6-5 to TRBJ1-2; 8 positions agree with TRBD1. V trimming: 7 bases; J trimming: 5 bases; junction bases outside the gene matches: 9. The CDR3 spans 14 residues. From germline, CDR1 is MNHEY and CDR2 SVGAGI. The CDR3 sequence: CASTKTGDRYGYTF. The CDR3 nucleotides read TGTGCCAGCACCAAGACAGGGGACAGATATGGCTACACCTTC.

There are a few counts of this clone. This chain connects TRBV7-6 to TRBJ2-3; TRBD2 matches at 12 bases. This CDR3 is built from 17 residues. CDR1 SGHVS and CDR2 FNYEAQ come from the germline V gene. J gave up 6 bases and V 4 bases, and 11 bases lay outside the gene matches. The DNA for the CDR3 is TGTGCCAGCAGCTCTCAGCCTAGCGGGGGGGCGGGGGATACGCAGTATTTT. Residues: CASSSQPSGGAGDTQYF.

This clone was seen a few times. The genes are TRBV9 and TRBJ2-3; TRBD2 is a possible D gene (6 bases). This CDR3 has 15 amino acids. Per the germline V gene, CDR1 is SGDLS and CDR2 is YYNGEE. V gave up 0 bases and J gave up 4 bases, with 12 bases separating them. CDR3 nucleotide sequence: TGTGCCAGCAGCGTAGCGGGAGATTCGTCAGATACGCAGTATTTT. Translated, it gives CASSVAGDSSDTQYF.

This clone has more than one count but fewer than ten. This chain joins TRBV19 and TRBJ2-1, with TRBD2 as a possible D gene (6 bases). CDR3 size: 16 residues. Between the trimmed V and J ends, which lost 4 bases and 2 bases, there was a span of 15 bases. Germline assignment: CDR1 LNHDA and CDR2 SQIVND (reference sequence). The CDR3 here is CASSKRTTKAYNEQFF. The CDR3 DNA reads as TGTGCCAGTAGTAAACGGACTACAAAAGCCTACAATGAGCAGTTCTTC.

This chain links TRBV11-2 with TRBJ1-1; 10 nucleotides agree with TRBD1. Germline V gene data show CDR1 as SGHAT and CDR2 as FQNNGV. The CDR3 has 17 residues. Trimming removed 1 base from V and 4 bases from J; junction bases left unmatched: 9. This CDR3 reads CASSLVWIGTGVTEAFF. DNA for the CDR3: TGTGCCAGCAGCTTAGTCTGGATAGGGACAGGGGTCACTGAAGCTTTCTTT.

V is TRBV6-5 and J is TRBJ2-5, with a weak D call TRBD1 (6 bases). V lost 5 bases and J 4 bases, leaving 17 bases between the germline ends. Germline assignment: CDR1 MNHEY and CDR2 SVGAGI. The CDR3 is made up of 15 amino acids. The CDR3 loop reads CASSRQGRQVETQYF. In DNA form, the CDR3 reads TGTGCCAGCAGTAGGCAGGGGCGACAAGTAGAGACCCAGTACTTC.

The chain has TRBV6-4 and TRBJ1-6; D perhaps matches TRBD1 (6 bases). CDR3 length equals 13 residues. Germline assignment: CDR1 MRHNA and CDR2 SNTAGT. Trimming took 5 bases from V and 8 from J, leaving 10 bases between them. CDR3 region: CASSRDIDSPLHF. The CDR3 DNA follows: TGTGCCAGCAGTAGGGACATTGATTCACCCCTCCACTTT.

The genes are TRBV10-3 and TRBJ2-5; the match to TRBD2 covers 8 bases. V was clipped by 6 bases and J by 2 bases; unmatched bases: 2. Germline V gene data show CDR1 as ENHRY and CDR2 as SYGVKD. The CDR3 runs to 13 residues. For the CDR3, the DNA is TGTGCCATCAGGGGACTAGTGCAAGAGACCCAGTACTTC. This sequence encodes CAIRGLVQETQYF.

V and J are TRBV6-6 and TRBJ1-1; the D is unclear. The CDR3 totals 13 residues. Germline lookup yields CDR1 MNHNY and CDR2 SVGAGI (reference sequence). V was cut by 7 bases and J by 3 bases, with 12 bases left in between. In DNA, the CDR3 is TGTGCCAGCACCAACAACGGGGACACTGAAGCTTTCTTT. This gives the protein CASTNNGDTEAFF.

The chain has TRBV5-4 and TRBJ1-1; D is undetermined. Germline-derived CDR1 and CDR2 are SGHNT and YYREEE (reference sequence). V dropped 0 bases and J dropped 1 base, with 4 bases sitting between them. The CDR3 has 13 residues. CDR3 in DNA: TGTGCCAGCAGCTTGGACAGGAACACTGAAGCTTTCTTT. This gives the protein CASSLDRNTEAFF.

CDR3 sequence (DNA): TGTGCCAGCAGCTTATGGGGTAGCGGTCACACAGATACGCAGTATTTT. It specifies CASSLWGSGHTDTQYF. The chain is built from TRBV5-4 and TRBJ2-3, with D possibly matching TRBD2 (6 bases). CDR1 and CDR2 from the germline V gene are SGHNT and YYREEE (reference sequence). CDR3 length: 16 amino acids. V was cut by 2 bases and J by 2 bases, with 15 bases left in between.

This chain connects TRBV13 to TRBJ2-6; D is undetermined. Germline V gene data show CDR1 as PRHDT and CDR2 as FYEKMQ (reference sequence). This CDR3 is 17 amino acids long. Between the trimmed V and J ends, which lost 7 bases and 0 bases, there was a span of 16 bases. CDR3 sequence (DNA): TGTGCCAGCATCAGTCTACAGTTTGGCTCTGGGGCCAACGTCCTGACTTTC. It translates to CASISLQFGSGANVLTF.

This rearrangement joins TRBV28 to TRBJ2-2, with unresolved D. Deletions cut 8 bases from V and 7 bases from J, with 8 bases between. The CDR3 sequence is 11 residues long. Germline assignment: CDR1 MDHEN and CDR2 SYDVKM. CDR3 DNA: TGTGCCAGCGGAGAAAACGGGGAGCTGTTTTTT. Its translation: CASGENGELFF.

The genes are TRBV2 and TRBJ1-1, with D possibly TRBD1 on 6 matching bases. The CDR3 is made up of 12 amino acids. Germline CDR1 SNHLY, CDR2 FYNNEI. V was shortened by 10 bases and J by 0 bases, with 9 bases between the two germline ends. The CDR3 DNA is TGTGCCACCGGACAGCTGAACACTGAAGCTTTCTTT. As protein: CATGQLNTEAFF.

V usage is TRBV11-3 and J usage is TRBJ2-2, with 8 bases matching TRBD1. V trimming: 5 bases; J trimming: 3 bases; junction bases outside the gene matches: 5. The germline gives CDR1 SGHNT, CDR2 YENEEA. The CDR3 has 15 residues. The CDR3 bases are TGTGCCAGCAGCACCAGGGGGCGCGACACCGGGGAGCTGTTTTTT. As protein: CASSTRGRDTGELFF.

The chain couples TRBV5-1 to TRBJ2-3; TRBD2 matches at 7 bases. V shed 4 bases, J shed 1 base, and the junction held 9 bases outside the gene matches. In germline, CDR1 is SGHRS, CDR2 YFSETQ. There are 16 residues in the CDR3. CDR3 protein: CASSGGRGVGTDTQYF. In DNA form, the CDR3 reads TGCGCCAGCAGCGGGGGTCGGGGGGTTGGCACAGATACGCAGTATTTT. Based on the CDR3 plus reference TRBV5-1 and TRBJ2-3, the full variable domain is KAGVTQTPRYLIKTRGQQVTLSCSPISGHRSVSWYQQTPGQGLQFLFEYFSETQRNKGNFPGRFSGRQFSNSRSEMNVSTLELGDSALYLCASSGGRGVGTDTQYFGPGTRLTVL.

The J gene is TRBJ1-5, the V gene TRBV5-6; D perhaps matches TRBD1 (5 bases). V lost 7 bases and J lost 7, with 12 bases in between. Germline V CDR1 and CDR2: SGHDT, YYEEEE. The CDR3 sequence is 12 residues long. The CDR3 sequence: CASYGRGQPQHF. The CDR3 DNA reads TGTGCCAGCTACGGGAGGGGCCAGCCCCAGCATTTT.